Each of the 18 T cell receptor beta chains below was sequenced from the same sample in a study of T cell responses to AZD1222 COVID-19 vaccine (dated by TCRdb to about 2021). This specimen's time point label, interpreted: baseline before first vaccination. Libraries were built with the immunoSEQ multiplex PCR assay. TCRdb re-hosts the immuneACCESS table, in-frame sequences only. Its copies lack some clones; in the studies checked, an unresolved V gene accounts for under half of them, and the cause for the rest is not known. The sample table shows approximately 140,000 clones, and around 95% are seen once. The ten largest clones capture around 1.3% of the sample. The sequences come from peripheral blood, collected on day 0 of AZD1222 vaccination. These receptors were obtained from an adult in good health.

The chain combines TRBV19 with TRBJ1-5; D uncertain. CDR3 length: 13 residues. Trimming shortened V by 3 bases and J by 8 bases, and 11 bases separated the two germline ends. CDR1 LNHDA and CDR2 SQIVND come from the germline V gene (reference sequence). The CDR3 is CASSMPPREPQHF. The CDR3 DNA sequence: TGTGCCAGTAGTATGCCCCCGAGGGAGCCCCAGCATTTT.

The genes are TRBV30 and TRBJ2-7; TRBD2 agrees at 9 bases. Germline values: CDR1 GTSNPN, CDR2 SVGIG (reference sequence). V dropped 1 base and J dropped 3; count of bases not matched to a gene: 10. This CDR3 is built from 16 residues. In DNA form, the CDR3 reads TGTGCCTGGAGTGCCCGGATAGCGGGAGTGCACTACGAGCAGTACGTC. It specifies CAWSARIAGVHYEQYV.

This clone was counted a single time. This chain's CDR3 is CASSGRPTGGNSPLHF. The CDR3 nucleotides read TGTGCCAGCAGTGGCCGCCCGACAGGGGGGAATTCACCCCTCCACTTT. The chain employs TRBV2 and TRBJ1-6; 9 bases line up with TRBD1. Germline V gene data show CDR1 as SNHLY and CDR2 as FYNNEI. This CDR3 has 16 amino acids. V shed 4 bases and J 7 bases; nucleotides not matched to a gene: 8.

Written as DNA, the CDR3 is TGTGCCAGCAGTTCCAGGAGCGGGAGATCCCACGAGCAGTACGTC. Protein: CASSSRSGRSHEQYV. This chain uses TRBV27 with TRBJ2-7; TRBD2 matches at 8 bases. V shed 4 bases and J 5 bases; nucleotides not matched to a gene: 10. This CDR3 has 15 residues. Per the germline V gene, CDR1 is MNHEY and CDR2 is SMNVEV (reference sequence).

V and J are TRBV28 and TRBJ2-2; the D gene is possibly TRBD2 (5 bases). Germline V lookup: CDR1 MDHEN, CDR2 SYDVKM. This CDR3 spans 13 amino acids. V lost 4 bases, J lost 9 bases, and 12 bases lay in between. The CDR3 nucleotides are TGTGCCAGCAGTTACTTCGGGATCCGGGAGCTGTTTTTT. Encoded protein: CASSYFGIRELFF.

The chain is built from TRBV27 and TRBJ1-6; D unclear. Germline V gene lookup returns CDR1 MNHEY and CDR2 SMNVEV (reference sequence). The CDR3 length is 13 residues. V lost 6 bases and J lost 4, with 7 bases in between. The CDR3 region is CASSPMYNSPLHF. In nucleotides, the CDR3 is TGTGCCAGCAGCCCGATGTATAATTCACCCCTCCACTTT.

The rearrangement links TRBV6-2 or TRBV6-3 to TRBJ2-7; D may be TRBD1 (6 bases). The germline V gene has CDR1 MNHEY and CDR2 SVGEGT. The V and J ends lost 6 bases and 4 bases respectively, with 10 bases between them. This CDR3 contains 12 residues. The CDR3, as DNA: TGTGCCAGCAGCAGGGGTTATTACGAGCAGTACGTC. This translates into CASSRGYYEQYV.

The V gene is TRBV27, the J gene TRBJ1-4, with D perhaps matching TRBD1 (6 bases). The CDR3 covers 14 residues. Germline V CDR1 and CDR2: MNHEY, SMNVEV (reference sequence). The V and J ends lost 1 base and 7 bases respectively, with 10 bases between them. CDR3 sequence (DNA): TGTGCCAGCAGTTTATTGGGGGCTGGTGAAAAACTGTTTTTT. Its translation is CASSLLGAGEKLFF.

This clone was observed once. V and J are TRBV13 and TRBJ2-5; TRBD2 agrees at 7 bases. Germline CDR1 is PRHDT and CDR2 is FYEKMQ (reference sequence). This CDR3 spans 13 amino acids. V lost 5 bases to trimming and J lost 1 base; unmatched junction nucleotides: 1. This chain's CDR3 is CASSGRGQETQYF. Written as DNA, the CDR3 is TGTGCCAGCAGCGGGAGGGGCCAAGAGACCCAGTACTTC.

V usage is TRBV2 and J usage is TRBJ2-5; 10 bases are a match to TRBD2. V shed 6 bases, J shed 1 base, and the junction held 5 bases outside the gene matches. Germline CDR1 is SNHLY and CDR2 is FYNNEI. The CDR3 extends over 15 amino acids. CDR3 coding DNA: TGTGCCAGCAGAAGAGCGGGGGGGCCCCAAGAGACCCAGTACTTC. Residues: CASRRAGGPQETQYF.

The gene calls are TRBV5-4 and TRBJ2-3; D possibly corresponds to TRBD2 (7 bases). V was shortened by 1 base and J by 2 bases, with 17 bases between the two germline ends. Germline CDR1 reads SGHNT; CDR2 reads YYREEE (reference sequence). The CDR3 loop spans 17 amino acids. CDR3 coding DNA: TGTGCCAGCAGCTTGTACGTCGGGGGGCGGGCCACAGATACGCAGTATTTT. Protein sequence: CASSLYVGGRATDTQYF.

CDR3 region: CSVVPGQGRTGGGDEAFF. The CDR3 region has the DNA TGCAGCGTCGTTCCTGGACAGGGGCGGACGGGAGGGGGAGATGAAGCTTTCTTT. The chain recombines TRBV29-1 with TRBJ1-1; 9 positions agree with TRBD1. This CDR3 has 18 amino acids. Germline V gives CDR1 SQVTM, CDR2 ANQGSEA. V was pared by 6 bases and J by 7 bases, with 24 bases of the junction left unmatched.

The chain combines TRBV6-2 or TRBV6-3 with TRBJ2-2, with 7 bases matching TRBD2. Germline trimming cut 0 bases from V and 5 bases from J; bases unmatched to any gene: 6. CDR3 length equals 16 residues. Germline V CDR1 and CDR2: MNHEY, SVGEGT. The CDR3 DNA sequence: TGTGCCAGCAGTTACTCGTCTAGCGGAAATACCGGGGAGCTGTTTTTT. Amino acids: CASSYSSSGNTGELFF.

This clone was recorded only once. The chain has TRBV7-2 and TRBJ2-7; D may match TRBD1 or TRBD2 (5 bases each). The CDR3 is made up of 14 amino acids. Per germline, CDR1 SGHTA and CDR2 FQGNSA. Trimming removed 1 base from V and 5 bases from J, with 12 bases in between. The CDR3 protein is CASSLDRDADEQYV. The DNA of the CDR3 is TGTGCCAGCAGCTTAGACCGGGACGCCGACGAGCAGTACGTC.

This chain links TRBV9 with TRBJ2-3; 8 nucleotides agree with TRBD2. Germline V gives CDR1 SGDLS, CDR2 YYNGEE. With 0 bases clipped from V and 2 bases from J, the junction kept 2 bases outside the gene matches. This CDR3 has 15 residues. CDR3 amino acids: CASSVGGRYTDTQYF. The CDR3 DNA sequence: TGTGCCAGCAGCGTAGGCGGGAGGTACACAGATACGCAGTATTTT.

This sequence joins TRBV10-2 and TRBJ1-1; no firm D call. V was clipped by 5 bases and J by 0 bases, with 4 bases between them. The CDR3 totals 12 residues. Germline CDR1 reads WSHSY; CDR2 reads SAAADI. The CDR3 protein is CASSLVNTEAFF. Written as DNA, the CDR3 is TGCGCCAGCAGTTTAGTGAACACTGAAGCTTTCTTT.

Here the CDR3 DNA reads TGTGCCAGCAGTTACTCCTCAGGAATAGAAGAGACCCAGTACTTC. Translating gives CASSYSSGIEETQYF. The rearrangement uses TRBV6-5 and TRBJ2-5; D remains ambiguous. CDR3 length equals 15 residues. Germline V CDR1 and CDR2: MNHEY, SVGAGI. The germline V and J ends were trimmed by 0 bases and 3 bases, with 11 bases remaining between them.

The chain has TRBV7-2 and TRBJ1-2, with 7 positions matching TRBD1. This CDR3 comprises 15 residues. Germline V CDR1 and CDR2: SGHTA, FQGNSA. The ends lost 0 bases at V and 5 bases at J; junction bases unmatched: 6. The CDR3 loop is CASSLARDSIYGYTF. The CDR3 DNA reads as TGTGCCAGCAGCTTAGCTCGGGACAGTATATATGGCTACACCTTC.